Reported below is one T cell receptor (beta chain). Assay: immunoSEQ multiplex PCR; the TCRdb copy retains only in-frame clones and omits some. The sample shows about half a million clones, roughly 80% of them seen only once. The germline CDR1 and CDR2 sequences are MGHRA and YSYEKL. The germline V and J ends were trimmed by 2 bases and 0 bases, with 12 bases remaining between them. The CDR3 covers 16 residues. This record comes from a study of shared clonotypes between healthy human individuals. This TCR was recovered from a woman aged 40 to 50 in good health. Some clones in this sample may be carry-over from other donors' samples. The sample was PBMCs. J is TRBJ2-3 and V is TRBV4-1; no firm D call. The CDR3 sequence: CASSQPEKESTDTQYF. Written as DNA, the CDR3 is TGCGCCAGCAGCCAACCCGAGAAGGAGAGCACAGATACGCAGTATTTT.